This T cell receptor (beta chain) was sequenced in a study of blood T cell repertoires in COVID-19. Study-wide context: The United States, Italy and Spain supplied acute and convalescent COVID-19 samples. PBMCs, B-cell-depleted T cells, or T cells were the source of the cDNA or gDNA that made up the material.

The J segment lost 0 bases and the V segment lost 4 bases, leaving 5 bases of the junction unmatched. Germline V lookup: CDR1 MDHEN, CDR2 SYDVKM. The CDR3 spans 17 residues. TCRdb's copy holds only in-frame clones and misses some; the assay was immunoSEQ multiplex PCR. The repertoire consists of a few hundred thousand clones, with 80% to 90% occurring once and the leading ten covering roughly 4%. This TCR was recovered from a woman aged 40-49 years with acute COVID-19. Sequenced input: PBMCs or T cells enriched from blood (not recorded which). The chain is built from TRBV28 and TRBJ2-4, with 11 bases lining up with TRBD2. In nucleotides, the CDR3 is TGTGCCAGCAGTTCAAGGACTAGCGGGCTAGCCAAAAACATTCAGTACTTC. It specifies CASSSRTSGLAKNIQYF.